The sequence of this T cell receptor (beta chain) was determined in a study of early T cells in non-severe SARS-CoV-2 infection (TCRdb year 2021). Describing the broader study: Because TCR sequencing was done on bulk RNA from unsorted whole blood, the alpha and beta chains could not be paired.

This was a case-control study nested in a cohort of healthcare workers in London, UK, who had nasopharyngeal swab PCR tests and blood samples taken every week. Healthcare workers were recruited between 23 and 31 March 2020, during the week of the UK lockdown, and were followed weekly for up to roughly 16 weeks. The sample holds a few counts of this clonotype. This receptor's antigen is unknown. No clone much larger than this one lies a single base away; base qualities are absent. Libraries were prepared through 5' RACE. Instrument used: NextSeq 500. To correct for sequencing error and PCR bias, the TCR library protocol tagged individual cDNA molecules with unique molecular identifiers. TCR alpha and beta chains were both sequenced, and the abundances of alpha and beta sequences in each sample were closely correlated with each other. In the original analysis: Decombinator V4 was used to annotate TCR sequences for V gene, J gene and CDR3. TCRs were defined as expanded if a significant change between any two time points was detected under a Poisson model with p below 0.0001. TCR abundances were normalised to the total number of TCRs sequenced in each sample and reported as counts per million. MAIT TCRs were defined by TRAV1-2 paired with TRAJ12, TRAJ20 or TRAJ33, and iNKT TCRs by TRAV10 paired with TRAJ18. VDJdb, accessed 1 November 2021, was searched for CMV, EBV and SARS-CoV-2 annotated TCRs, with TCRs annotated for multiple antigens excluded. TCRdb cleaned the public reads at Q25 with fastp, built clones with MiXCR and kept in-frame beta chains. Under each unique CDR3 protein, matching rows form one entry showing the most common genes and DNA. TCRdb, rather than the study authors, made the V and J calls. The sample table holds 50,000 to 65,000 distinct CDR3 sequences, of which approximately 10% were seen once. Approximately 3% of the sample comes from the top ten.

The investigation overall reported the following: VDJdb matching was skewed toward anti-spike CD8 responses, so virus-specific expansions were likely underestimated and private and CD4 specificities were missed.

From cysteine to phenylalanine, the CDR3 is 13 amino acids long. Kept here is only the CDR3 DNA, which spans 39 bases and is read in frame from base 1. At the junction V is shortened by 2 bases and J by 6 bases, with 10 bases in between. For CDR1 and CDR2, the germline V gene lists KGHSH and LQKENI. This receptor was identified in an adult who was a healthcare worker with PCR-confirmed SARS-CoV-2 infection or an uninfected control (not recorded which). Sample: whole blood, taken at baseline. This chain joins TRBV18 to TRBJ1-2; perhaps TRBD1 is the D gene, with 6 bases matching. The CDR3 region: CASSPGGGHGYTF. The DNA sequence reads TGTGCCAGCTCACCAGGGGGGGGCCATGGCTACACCTTC.